Here is one T cell receptor beta chain with its context. These data belong to a study of sequential checkpoint blockade in melanoma. Turning to the study itself: After both sequences, patients received maintenance nivolumab.

Profiled with immunoSEQ multiplex PCR; TCRdb holds only in-frame clones, not every one. This table holds roughly 18,000 clones, just over 70% found once. The CDR3 covers 12 residues. V was pared by 0 bases and J by 8 bases, with 8 bases between. Germline CDR1 SGHNT, CDR2 YYREEE (reference sequence). Treatment noted: randomized to nivolumab then ipilimumab (arm A) or the reverse (arm B). None of the patients previously received DNA-damaging chemotherapy. PBMC sorting kept live CD3+CD8+ cells without CD19 or CD56. The specimen was CD8+ T cells sorted from blood (inferred from file names), collected from a patient given nivolumab and ipilimumab in sequence. The rearrangement links TRBV5-4 to TRBJ1-2; D is unclear. The TCR sequence derives from a human donor with melanoma. The CDR3: CASSLGAKGYTF. CDR3 DNA: TGTGCCAGCAGCTTGGGGGCCAAGGGCTACACCTTC.